The 5 T cell receptor beta chains presented below share a single source sample, sequenced in a study of cytomegalovirus exposure and HLA in healthy donors. PCR amplification relied on 60 Vbeta primers (plus 13 Jbeta primers). Profiling relied on immunoSEQ multiplex PCR, and the TCRdb table lists in-frame clones only, not all of them. In the table there are some 91,000 clones, around 76% of which are singletons. Sequencing was carried out using PBMCs. The origin of the receptors is a man aged 35-49 years in good health and CMV-seropositive.

The rearrangement joins TRBV11-2 to TRBJ2-3; 10 bases map to TRBD1. Germline lookup yields CDR1 SGHAT and CDR2 FQNNGV. J lost 3 bases, V lost 1 base, and 1 base had no gene match. The length of the CDR3 is 15 residues. CDR3 DNA sequence: TGTGCCAGCAGCTTAGGGACAGGGGGGACAGATACGCAGTATTTT. Protein: CASSLGTGGTDTQYF.

The rearrangement joins TRBV5-1 to TRBJ2-3, with TRBD1 matching 9 bases. Germline V gives CDR1 SGHRS, CDR2 YFSETQ. The CDR3 totals 15 residues. Trimming at V came to 3 bases and at J to 2 bases, leaving 4 bases not matched to a gene. The CDR3 loop reads CASSWRDRDTDTQYF. The CDR3 region has the DNA TGCGCCAGCAGCTGGAGGGACAGGGACACAGATACGCAGTATTTT.

The rearrangement links TRBV28 to TRBJ2-7, with D maybe TRBD1 (6 bases). V lost 10 bases to trimming and J lost 4 bases, with 20 bases between them. The CDR3 sequence is 14 residues long. Germline V gene lookup returns CDR1 MDHEN and CDR2 SYDVKM. The CDR3 nucleotides are TGTGCCACCGTACAACAGGGTGCCTATTACGAGCAGTACTTC. It is translated as CATVQQGAYYEQYF. Based on the CDR3 plus reference TRBV28 and TRBJ2-7, the full variable domain is DVKVTQSSRYLVKRTGEKVFLECVQDMDHENMFWYRQDPGLGLRLIYFSYDVKMKEKGDIPEGYSVSREKKERFSLILESASTNQTSMYLCATVQQGAYYEQYFGPGTRLTVT.

The genes are TRBV7-9 and TRBJ2-1; 8 bases fit TRBD2. Germline CDR1 reads SEHNR; CDR2 reads FQNEAQ (reference sequence). Trimming cost V 7 bases and J 5 bases; bases outside gene matches: 7. The CDR3 consists of 14 residues. CDR3 nucleotides: TGTGCCAGCACCCCCACGGGGGGGAACAATGAGCAGTTCTTC. Residues: CASTPTGGNNEQFF.

This sequence joins TRBV5-1 and TRBJ2-5, with 9 bases identical to TRBD1. The CDR3 consists of 19 residues. Per germline, CDR1 SGHRS and CDR2 YFSETQ. The V and J ends lost 1 base and 5 bases, in that order; junction bases with no gene match: 18. The CDR3 protein is CASSLSPVREQGAVETQYF. CDR3 nucleotides: TGCGCCAGCAGCTTGTCCCCTGTGAGGGAACAGGGGGCTGTGGAGACCCAGTACTTC.